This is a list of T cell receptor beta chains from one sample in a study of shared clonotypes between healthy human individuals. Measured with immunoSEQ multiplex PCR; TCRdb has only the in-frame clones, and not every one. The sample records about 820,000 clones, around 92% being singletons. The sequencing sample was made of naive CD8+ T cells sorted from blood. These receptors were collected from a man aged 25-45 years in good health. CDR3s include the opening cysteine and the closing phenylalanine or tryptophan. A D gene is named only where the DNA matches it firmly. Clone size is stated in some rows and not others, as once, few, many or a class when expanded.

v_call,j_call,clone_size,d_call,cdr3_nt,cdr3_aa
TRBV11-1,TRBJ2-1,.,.,TGTGCCAGCAGCCAAACAAGAGGCGGGCTGAATGAGCAGTTCTTC,CASSQTRGGLNEQFF
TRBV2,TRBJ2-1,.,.,TGTGCCAGCAGTGAAGGGGTCGGAACAGGGCGGTTCTTC,CASSEGVGTGRFF
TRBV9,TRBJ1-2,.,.,TGTGCCAGCAGCGGCGCAACAGAACAGGTGGGGAGTGGCTACACCTTC,CASSGATEQVGSGYTF
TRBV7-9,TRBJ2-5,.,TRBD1,TGTGCCAGCAGCGTCGAAAGTATACCCCGGGACAGGGGGCCAGAGACCCAGTACTTC,CASSVESIPRDRGPETQYF
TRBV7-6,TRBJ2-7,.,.,TGTGCCAGCAGCCGTGGGGCGGACTCCTACGAGCAGTACTTC,CASSRGADSYEQYF
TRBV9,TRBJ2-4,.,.,TGTGCCAGCAGCGCGCCAACGGGGGCCAAAAACATTCAGTACTTC,CASSAPTGAKNIQYF
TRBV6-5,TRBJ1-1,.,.,TGTGCTAGCAGTTACGGGAGGAACACTGAAGCTTTCTTT,CASSYGRNTEAFF
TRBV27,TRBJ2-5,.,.,TGTGCCAGCAGTTTTTTAGGTCACTTAGGAGGAGAGACCCAGTACTTC,CASSFLGHLGGETQYF
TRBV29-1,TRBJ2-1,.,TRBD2,TGCAGCGCTCTAAAGGGGACTAGCCCCCATGAGCAGTTCTTC,CSALKGTSPHEQFF
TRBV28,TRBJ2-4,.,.,TGTGCCAGCATAAGTCGAGATAAAAACATTCAGTACTTC,CASISRDKNIQYF
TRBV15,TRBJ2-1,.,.,TGTGCCACCAGCCCACTAGCAGGCAATGAGCAGTTCTTC,CATSPLAGNEQFF
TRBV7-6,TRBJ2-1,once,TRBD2,TGTGCCAGCAGCTTAGGTCCTCTCGAGATACTAGCGGGGATAAATGAGCAGTTCTTC,CASSLGPLEILAGINEQFF
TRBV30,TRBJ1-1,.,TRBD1,TGTGCCTGGAGTGTGGGCAGGGGGTTTGGAGCTTTCTTT,CAWSVGRGFGAFF
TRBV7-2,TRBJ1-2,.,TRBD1,TGTGCCAGCAGCCCCAGTACCGGGACAGGGGACTACTATGGCTACACCTTC,CASSPSTGTGDYYGYTF
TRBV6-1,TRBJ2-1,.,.,TGTGCCAGCAGTGAAGTCTTTTACGGGAGTGGCTACAATGAGCAGTTCTTC,CASSEVFYGSGYNEQFF
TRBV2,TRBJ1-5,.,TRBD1,TGTGCCAGCAGTGTATCGCTCAACAGGGGCCCTAATCAGCCCCAGCATTTT,CASSVSLNRGPNQPQHF